Listed below are T cell receptor beta chains from one sample, sequenced in a study of patients and donors after allogeneic stem cell transplantation. TCRdb re-called the RT-PCR reads through MiXCR, storing one row per CDR3 protein. The table lists about 87,000 distinct CDR3 sequences, 5% of them singletons, with around 2.6% in the top ten. The sequenced material came from blood, either unsorted or a sorted T cell fraction (not recorded which). The receptor set was obtained from a human donor who was either an allogeneic HSCT recipient or a stem cell or donor lymphocyte infusion donor (not recorded which). It is not recorded whose cells these are; they may come from a transplant donor. CDR3s include the opening cysteine and the closing phenylalanine or tryptophan. The order of the fields is clone size, J gene, V gene, D gene, CDR3 protein, CDR3 DNA. The D gene is left open where the match is weak. Clone size, where shown, is once, few, many, or a class for clones that have expanded.

>NA|TRBJ2-1|TRBV15|TRBD2
CATSRDYGGGYNEQFF
TGTGCCACCAGCAGAGATTACGGGGGGGGCTACAATGAGCAGTTCTTC
>NA|TRBJ1-4|TRBV5-5|NA
CASRSGRGTNEKLFF
TGTGCCAGCAGATCGGGTCGAGGGACTAATGAAAAACTGTTTTTT
>NA|TRBJ2-2|TRBV10-3|NA
CAISEGGPSTGELFF
TGTGCCATCAGTGAGGGAGGACCCTCCACCGGGGAGCTGTTTTTT
>many|TRBJ1-1|TRBV29-1|TRBD1
CSVEGRGRNAEAFF
TGCAGCGTTGAGGGCAGGGGGCGGAACGCTGAAGCTTTCTTT
>few|TRBJ1-5|TRBV4-2|NA
CASSQDPGYQPQHF
TGTGCCAGCAGCCAAGATCCGGGGTATCAGCCCCAGCATTTT
>many|TRBJ2-3|TRBV7-8|TRBD1
CASSLRDRVADTQYF
TGTGCCAGCAGCTTAAGGGACAGGGTGGCAGATACGCAGTATTTT
>few|TRBJ2-3|TRBV5-6|NA
CASTTGHHTDTQYF
TGTGCCAGCACAACAGGGCATCACACAGATACGCAGTATTTT
>NA|TRBJ2-7|TRBV6-4|TRBD1
CASSDSSPGTGTHITYEQYF
TGTGCCAGCAGTGACTCGAGTCCCGGGACAGGGACACACATAACCTACGAGCAGTACTTC
>many|TRBJ1-2|TRBV7-6|NA
CASSPPLIGAGYTF
TGTGCCAGCAGCCCCCCCTTGATTGGGGCTGGCTACACCTTC
>many|TRBJ1-5|TRBV28|NA
CASNLGGDSNQPQHF
TGTGCCAGCAACCTCGGGGGGGATAGCAATCAGCCCCAGCATTTT
>many|TRBJ1-3|TRBV12-5|NA
CASGLGVFSGNTIYF
TGTGCTAGTGGTTTGGGAGTATTCTCTGGAAACACCATATATTTT
>many|TRBJ2-4|TRBV5-1|NA
CASSLNGVGDIQYF
TGCGCCAGCAGCTTGAACGGGGTTGGAGACATTCAGTACTTC
>many|TRBJ2-3|TRBV5-1|TRBD2
CASSSTTSGSVDTQYF
TGCGCCAGCAGCTCCACGACTAGCGGGAGTGTGGATACGCAGTATTTT
>NA|TRBJ2-3|TRBV19|TRBD2
CASSRSGGASDTQYF
TGTGCCAGTAGTAGAAGCGGGGGGGCTTCAGATACGCAGTATTTT
>many|TRBJ2-3|TRBV20-1|NA
CSASEGGRTDTQYF
TGCAGTGCTAGCGAGGGCGGTAGGACAGATACGCAGTATTTT
>few|TRBJ1-2|TRBV5-1|NA
CASSSNPGARDGYTF
TGCGCCAGCAGCTCCAACCCGGGGGCGCGGGATGGCTACACCTTC
>few|TRBJ1-3|TRBV7-3|TRBD1
CASSLRVRGPTGNTIYF
TGTGCCAGCAGCTTAAGGGTGAGGGGGCCCACTGGAAACACCATATATTTT
>NA|TRBJ2-7|TRBV2|NA
CASSRQSLSYEQYF
TGTGCCAGCTCCCGACAGTCACTATCCTACGAGCAGTACTTC
>few|TRBJ1-5|TRBV20-1|TRBD1
CSARDSRTGGQINQPQHF
TGCAGTGCTAGAGATTCCAGGACAGGGGGCCAAATAAATCAGCCCCAGCATTTT
>NA|TRBJ1-2|TRBV11-2|NA
CASRPVRGPQGYGYTF
TGTGCCAGCAGGCCCGTCAGGGGACCCCAAGGCTATGGCTACACCTTC
>many|TRBJ2-1|TRBV5-1|NA
CASSLGAEDEQFF
TGCGCCAGCAGCTTGGGGGCCGAGGATGAGCAGTTCTTC
>many|TRBJ1-2|TRBV2|NA
CASYRAGARYGYTF
TGTGCCTCATACCGGGCGGGGGCTCGCTATGGCTACACCTTC
>NA|TRBJ2-1|TRBV4-1|TRBD2
CASSLSGGGPGNEQFF
TGCGCCAGCAGCCTTTCCGGGGGAGGGCCGGGTAATGAGCAGTTCTTC
>many|TRBJ2-5|TRBV20-1|NA
CSARGGQGRQETQYF
TGCAGTGCTAGAGGGGGCCAGGGGAGACAAGAGACCCAGTACTTC
>many|TRBJ2-1|TRBV6-1|NA
CASSERGHEQFF
TGTGCCAGCAGTGAAAGGGGACATGAGCAGTTCTTC
>many|TRBJ2-3|TRBV5-1|TRBD1
CASSPRTGGEDTQYF
TGCGCCAGCAGCCCACGGACAGGGGGCGAAGATACGCAGTATTTT
>many|TRBJ2-3|TRBV4-1|NA
CASSLPSDPWAGRTDTQYF
TGCGCCAGCAGCCTCCCCAGTGACCCTTGGGCGGGCCGCACAGATACGCAGTATTTT
>many|TRBJ1-2|TRBV29-1|NA
CSGTDTNYGYTF
TGCAGCGGGACGGATACTAACTATGGCTACACCTTC
>many|TRBJ1-2|TRBV21-1|NA
CASSRQGRCTF
TGTGCCAGCAGCAGACAGGGCCGTTGTACCTTC
>many|TRBJ1-4|TRBV2|TRBD1
CASNGQGVANEKLFF
TGTGCCAGCAACGGACAGGGGGTGGCTAATGAAAAACTGTTTTTT
>many|TRBJ2-1|TRBV11-1|NA
CASSPPTSRSEQFF
TGTGCCAGCAGCCCCCCGACTAGTAGGTCTGAGCAGTTCTTC
>many|TRBJ2-1|TRBV5-1|TRBD2
CASIPLAGSGSEQFF
TGCGCCAGCATCCCTTTAGCGGGATCCGGTTCGGAGCAGTTCTTC
>many|TRBJ1-2|TRBV7-3|NA
CASSPIGREYDGYTF
TGTGCCAGCAGCCCAATTGGCAGGGAATACGATGGCTACACCTTC
>many|TRBJ2-1|TRBV5-1|NA
CASSIQGGGSYNEQFF
TGCGCCAGCAGCATACAGGGAGGGGGCTCCTACAATGAGCAGTTCTTC
>many|TRBJ2-1|TRBV12-3/TRBV12-4|NA
CASSSLDASGEQFF
TGTGCCAGCAGTTCCCTGGACGCCTCTGGTGAGCAGTTCTTC
>few|TRBJ1-3|TRBV5-4|TRBD1
CASSEGQGSGNTIYF
TGTGCCAGCAGCGAGGGACAGGGATCAGGAAACACCATATATTTT
>few|TRBJ2-2|TRBV24-1|NA
CATSDPGQGFTGELFF
TGTGCCACCAGTGACCCAGGGCAGGGGTTCACCGGGGAGCTGTTTTTT
>many|TRBJ2-7|TRBV20-1|NA
CSATSDRELYEQYF
TGCAGTGCAACTTCGGACAGAGAGCTCTACGAGCAGTACTTC
>many|TRBJ2-2|TRBV6-1|NA
CASSAVHGELFF
TGTGCCAGCAGTGCGGTTCACGGGGAGCTGTTTTTT
>many|TRBJ2-3|TRBV11-2|TRBD2
CASSSPYRLAGLTDTQYF
TGTGCCAGCAGCTCACCCTACAGACTAGCGGGGCTAACAGATACGCAGTATTTT
>NA|TRBJ1-2|TRBV7-3|NA
CASSLTGSGDYGYTF
TGTGCCAGCAGCTTAACAGGTAGCGGGGACTATGGCTACACCTTC
>many|TRBJ1-1|TRBV5-1|TRBD1
CASSTGTARGTEAFF
TGCGCCAGCAGCACCGGGACAGCCAGGGGGACTGAAGCTTTCTTT
>many|TRBJ1-1|TRBV16|TRBD1
CASSQNTGGGTEAFF
TGTGCCAGCAGCCAAAACACAGGGGGAGGGACTGAAGCTTTCTTT
>NA|TRBJ2-7|TRBV28|NA
CASTGFLSEQYF
TGTGCCAGCACAGGTTTCCTGAGCGAGCAGTACTTC
>many|TRBJ1-3|TRBV28|NA
CASSRSGSGNTIYF
TGTGCCAGCAGCCGTTCGGGGTCTGGAAACACCATATATTTT
>many|TRBJ2-1|TRBV6-5|NA
CASRRPGAEQFF
TGTGCCAGCCGCCGACCGGGGGCTGAGCAGTTCTTC
>many|TRBJ2-5|TRBV5-4|TRBD2
CASSPGGGARETQYF
TGTGCCAGCAGCCCAGGCGGGGGGGCCAGGGAGACCCAGTACTTC
>many|TRBJ2-2|TRBV5-1|TRBD1
CASSRSGTGNTGELFF
TGCGCCAGCAGCAGATCCGGGACAGGGAACACCGGGGAGCTGTTTTTT
>many|TRBJ2-7|TRBV27|NA
CASSISGEGSYEQYF
TGTGCCAGCAGTATATCGGGAGAAGGGAGCTACGAGCAGTACTTC